The 22 T cell receptor beta chains reported below all come from one sample, sequenced in a study of shared clonotypes between healthy human individuals. CD45RO negativity and positive selection for CCR7 defined naive CD8 cells, a population that excluded terminally differentiated effector memory CD45RA+ cells. Measured with immunoSEQ multiplex PCR; TCRdb has only the in-frame clones, and not every one. The profile shows about 2 million clones, just under 95% of them singletons. Specimen: naive CD8+ T cells sorted from blood. These receptors were collected from a man aged 18 to 35 in good health.

In its sample, this clone was seen once. The V call is TRBV5-1, the J call TRBJ2-7; D tentatively reads TRBD1 or TRBD2 (5 bases each). V was trimmed by 1 base and J by 2 bases, leaving 16 bases between them. CDR1 SGHRS and CDR2 YFSETQ come from the germline V gene. CDR3 size: 16 residues. The CDR3 is CASSLFQGTEAYEQYF. Written as DNA, the CDR3 is TGCGCCAGCAGCTTGTTCCAGGGCACGGAGGCCTACGAGCAGTACTTC. The full variable domain, in which reference TRBV5-1 and TRBJ2-7 provide the parts outside the CDR3, is KAGVTQTPRYLIKTRGQQVTLSCSPISGHRSVSWYQQTPGQGLQFLFEYFSETQRNKGNFPGRFSGRQFSNSRSEMNVSTLELGDSALYLCASSLFQGTEAYEQYFGPGTRLTVT.

This chain links TRBV28 with TRBJ1-1; possible D gene TRBD1, 5 bases. This CDR3 comprises 17 residues. Between the trimmed V and J ends, which lost 5 bases and 0 bases, there was a span of 19 bases. Per germline, CDR1 MDHEN and CDR2 SYDVKM. Here the CDR3 DNA reads TGTGCCAGCAGTGAGCCGGGACCGAAGTTCATGAACACTGAAGCTTTCTTT. This sequence encodes CASSEPGPKFMNTEAFF.

The CDR3 nucleotides are TGCGCCAGCAGCCGGGGTGGGTACGAGCAGTACTTC. It codes for CASSRGGYEQYF. This chain links TRBV5-1 with TRBJ2-7, with a possible D match to TRBD2 (5 bases). The CDR3 is 12 residues long. Germline CDR1 is SGHRS and CDR2 is YFSETQ. Trimming shortened V by 4 bases and J by 4 bases, and 9 bases separated the two germline ends. The variable domain in full, with the rest retrieved from reference TRBV5-1 and TRBJ2-7, is KAGVTQTPRYLIKTRGQQVTLSCSPISGHRSVSWYQQTPGQGLQFLFEYFSETQRNKGNFPGRFSGRQFSNSRSEMNVSTLELGDSALYLCASSRGGYEQYFGPGTRLTVT.

The chain employs TRBV30 and TRBJ1-1, with D perhaps TRBD1 (6 bases). Germline assignment: CDR1 GTSNPN and CDR2 SVGIG (reference sequence). This CDR3 region has 14 residues. Trimming removed 2 bases from V and 3 bases from J, with 13 bases in between. The CDR3 sequence is CAWSFTQGYTEAFF. The CDR3 nucleotides read TGTGCCTGGAGTTTTACCCAGGGGTACACTGAAGCTTTCTTT.

The genes are TRBV9 and TRBJ1-2; perhaps TRBD1 as D (5 bases). Between the trimmed V and J ends, which lost 0 bases and 2 bases, there was a span of 11 bases. The V gene's germline CDR1 is SGDLS and CDR2 YYNGEE. The CDR3 covers 15 residues. CDR3: CASSVGSRENYGYTF. The DNA for the CDR3 is TGTGCCAGCAGCGTAGGTAGCAGGGAAAACTATGGCTACACCTTC.

This sequence joins TRBV10-3 and TRBJ2-5, with D tentatively TRBD1 (5 bases). The CDR3 contains 12 residues. The V gene's germline CDR1 is ENHRY and CDR2 SYGVKD. V shed 4 bases and J shed 5 bases, with 8 bases lying between them. The CDR3 sequence: CAISAGAETQYF. CDR3 DNA sequence: TGTGCCATCAGTGCTGGGGCGGAGACCCAGTACTTC.

On this clone: Distinct nucleotide sequences in the sample also encode this CDR3. The chain carries TRBV11-2 and TRBJ2-7; D ambiguous. CDR1 is SGHAT, CDR2 FQNNGV, per germline. The CDR3 sequence is 13 residues long. With 2 bases removed from V and 2 bases from J, the gap between germline ends came to 7 bases. CDR3 DNA sequence: TGTGCCAGCAGCTTATCGGGCCCCTACGAGCAGTACTTC. It specifies CASSLSGPYEQYF.

In DNA form, the CDR3 reads TGTGCCTTCGATCTAGTTGTCTCCTACGAGCAGTACTTC. It translates to CAFDLVVSYEQYF. The chain links TRBV30 to TRBJ2-7; D is ambiguous. The CDR3 spans 13 residues. Trimming left V 7 bases short and J 0 bases short, with 13 bases between. CDR1 and CDR2 from the germline V gene are GTSNPN and SVGIG (reference sequence).

The V and J genes are TRBV28 and TRBJ1-5, with D maybe TRBD1 (5 bases). Trimming removed 3 bases from V and 0 bases from J, with 21 bases in between. The V gene's germline CDR1 is MDHEN and CDR2 SYDVKM. The CDR3 extends over 19 amino acids. The CDR3 bases are TGTGCCAGCAGTTTTGGGGCCAGCCGTCTTTCCTATAGCAATCAGCCCCAGCATTTT. This sequence encodes CASSFGASRLSYSNQPQHF.

This clone was seen once. The DNA of the CDR3 is TGTGCCAGCAGCCCTAGCGGGAGCTTAGGGGATACGCAGTATTTT. It specifies CASSPSGSLGDTQYF. The chain recombines TRBV7-2 with TRBJ2-3; 10 bases map to TRBD2. This CDR3 has 15 amino acids. Germline V gene lookup returns CDR1 SGHTA and CDR2 FQGNSA. V trimming: 5 bases; J trimming: 6 bases; junction bases outside the gene matches: 8.

The CDR3 loop is CASSYSGAYNSPLHF. CDR3 DNA sequence: TGTGCCAGCAGTTACTCCGGGGCGTATAATTCACCCCTCCACTTT. This chain links TRBV6-6 with TRBJ1-6; D is perhaps TRBD1 (5 bases). V lost 0 bases and J 4 bases, leaving 7 bases between the germline ends. The CDR3 is 15 residues long. The germline CDR1 and CDR2 sequences are MNHNY and SVGAGI (reference sequence).

A remark on this clone: At one of its ends the junction is not consistent with the germline gene, which may arise from a read error. The chain employs TRBV7-7 and TRBJ2-1; TRBD1 aligns across 10 bases. The CDR3 is 16 residues long. Looked up from germline, CDR1 is SSHAT and CDR2 is FNYEAQ (reference sequence). This CDR3 is CASSIGTGAGVNEQFF. The CDR3 DNA follows: TGTGCTAGCAGCATCGGGACAGGGGCAGGGGTCAATGAGCAGTTCTTC.

The rearrangement links TRBV7-9 to TRBJ2-7; D call uncertain. Trimming shortened V by 3 bases and J by 2 bases, and 8 bases separated the two germline ends. The germline V gene has CDR1 SEHNR and CDR2 FQNEAQ (reference sequence). The CDR3 is 13 residues long. For the CDR3, the DNA is TGTGCCAGCAGCTTTACCGAGACCTACGAGCAGTACTTC. This sequence encodes CASSFTETYEQYF.

The chain employs TRBV29-1 and TRBJ2-1; 11 bases match TRBD2. This CDR3 has 15 residues. After removal of 6 bases from V and 5 bases from J, the junction contained 9 bases not matched to a gene. Germline values: CDR1 SQVTM, CDR2 ANQGSEA. In nucleotides, the CDR3 is TGCAGCGTCGAGACAATAGCGGGAGGGAACAATGAGCAGTTCTTC. Protein product: CSVETIAGGNNEQFF.

The chain links TRBV25-1 to TRBJ1-5; TRBD1 is a possible D gene (6 bases). The germline gives CDR1 MGHDK, CDR2 SYGVNS. The V and J ends lost 4 bases and 2 bases respectively, with 9 bases between them. The CDR3 runs to 14 residues. The CDR3 loop reads CASSAGEGNQPQHF. The CDR3 bases are TGTGCCAGCAGTGCAGGGGAAGGCAATCAGCCCCAGCATTTT. The full variable domain, its missing parts supplied by reference TRBV25-1 and TRBJ1-5, is EADIYQTPRYLVIGTGKKITLECSQTMGHDKMYWYQQDPGMELHLIHYSYGVNSTEKGDLSSESTVSRIRTEHFPLTLESARPSHTSQYLCASSAGEGNQPQHFGDGTRLSIL.

This chain joins TRBV4-1 and TRBJ2-7; D perhaps matches TRBD2 (5 bases). The V end lost 2 bases, the J end lost 3 bases, and 14 bases lay between the germline ends. Germline CDR1 reads MGHRA; CDR2 reads YSYEKL. This CDR3 comprises 15 residues. The CDR3 region has the DNA TGCGCCAGCAGCCAATTGCCCGGGGAACACTACGAGCAGTACTTC. Its translation is CASSQLPGEHYEQYF.

V gene TRBV28 combines with J gene TRBJ1-1; D remains ambiguous. This CDR3 contains 13 residues. CDR1 MDHEN and CDR2 SYDVKM come from the germline V gene. Trimming pared 2 bases from V and 6 bases from J, leaving 10 bases between. The CDR3 DNA reads TGTGCCAGCAGTTTAGCCCTTGGATCTGAAGCTTTCTTT. This translates into CASSLALGSEAFF.

The chain couples TRBV6-6 to TRBJ2-7; 8 bases agree with TRBD2. Trimming at V came to 11 bases and at J to 4 bases, leaving 10 bases not matched to a gene. Germline values: CDR1 MNHNY, CDR2 SVGAGI (reference sequence). This CDR3 is 13 amino acids long. CDR3 sequence: CARVGGGIYEQYF. In DNA form, the CDR3 reads TGTGCCCGAGTGGGCGGGGGGATTTACGAGCAGTACTTC.

V usage is TRBV5-4 and J usage is TRBJ1-4; D gene ambiguous. The germline V gene encodes CDR1 SGHNT and CDR2 YYREEE (reference sequence). The CDR3 has 15 amino acids. Trimming left V 1 base short and J 8 bases short, with 15 bases between. CDR3 protein: CASSLRGGSTEKLFF. Here the CDR3 DNA reads TGTGCCAGCAGCTTGAGAGGAGGCTCTACCGAAAAACTGTTTTTT. Looking up the rest from reference TRBV5-4 and TRBJ1-4 gives the full variable domain: ETGVTQSPTHLIKTRGQQVTLRCSSQSGHNTVSWYQQALGQGPQFIFQYYREEENGRGNFPPRFSGLQFPNYSSELNVNALELDDSALYLCASSLRGGSTEKLFFGSGTQLSVL.

CDR3 DNA sequence: TGTGCCAGCACCCAGGGGCTGACCGGGGAGCTGTTTTTT. Its protein product is CASTQGLTGELFF. The chain links TRBV11-2 to TRBJ2-2; tentative D call: TRBD1 (6 bases). CDR3 length: 13 amino acids. V shed 7 bases and J shed 5 bases, with 11 bases lying between them. Germline CDR1 reads SGHAT; CDR2 reads FQNNGV.

In its sample, this clone was seen once. This same CDR3 is encoded by further DNA sequences in the sample. The V and J genes are TRBV27 and TRBJ1-3; D uncertain. The CDR3 totals 15 residues. V was clipped by 5 bases and J by 0 bases, with 11 bases between them. From germline, CDR1 is MNHEY and CDR2 SMNVEV (reference sequence). The CDR3 reads CASSLDGNSGNTIYF. DNA for the CDR3: TGTGCCAGCAGTCTAGACGGGAACTCTGGAAACACCATATATTTT.

This rearrangement joins TRBV5-1 to TRBJ1-6; D unclear. Germline V gene lookup returns CDR1 SGHRS and CDR2 YFSETQ. This CDR3 is 15 amino acids long. Deletions cut 4 bases from V and 8 bases from J, with 16 bases between. The CDR3 region has the DNA TGCGCCAGCAGCCCCGATTGGGTGGAGGATTCACCCCTCCACTTT. Amino acids: CASSPDWVEDSPLHF. Filled out from reference TRBV5-1 and TRBJ1-6, the complete variable domain reads KAGVTQTPRYLIKTRGQQVTLSCSPISGHRSVSWYQQTPGQGLQFLFEYFSETQRNKGNFPGRFSGRQFSNSRSEMNVSTLELGDSALYLCASSPDWVEDSPLHFGNGTRLTVT.